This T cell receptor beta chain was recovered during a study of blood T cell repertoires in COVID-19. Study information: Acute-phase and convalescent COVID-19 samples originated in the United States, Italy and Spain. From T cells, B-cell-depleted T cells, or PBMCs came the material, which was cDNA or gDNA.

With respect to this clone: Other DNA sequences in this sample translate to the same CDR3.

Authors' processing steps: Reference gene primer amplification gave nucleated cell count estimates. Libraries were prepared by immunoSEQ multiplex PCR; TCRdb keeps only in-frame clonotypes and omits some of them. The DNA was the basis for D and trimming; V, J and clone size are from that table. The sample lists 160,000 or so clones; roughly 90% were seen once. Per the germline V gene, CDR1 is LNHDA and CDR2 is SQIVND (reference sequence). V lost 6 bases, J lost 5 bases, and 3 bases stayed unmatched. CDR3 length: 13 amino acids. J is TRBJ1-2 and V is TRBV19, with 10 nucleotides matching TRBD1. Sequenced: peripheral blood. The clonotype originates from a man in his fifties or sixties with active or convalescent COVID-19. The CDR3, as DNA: TGTGCCAGTAGGGAGGACAGGGGGTATGGCTACACCTTC. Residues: CASREDRGYGYTF. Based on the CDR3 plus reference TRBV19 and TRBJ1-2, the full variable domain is DGGITQSPKYLFRKEGQNVTLSCEQNLNHDAMYWYRQDPGQGLRLIYYSQIVNDFQKGDIAEGYSVSREKKESFPLTVTSAQKNPTAFYLCASREDRGYGYTFGSGTRLTVV.